The rows below give T cell receptor beta chains drawn from one sample of a study of blood T cell repertoires in COVID-19. Measured with immunoSEQ multiplex PCR; TCRdb has only the in-frame clones, and not every one. The sample has around 180,000 clones; 76% are singletons. Material: PBMCs or T cells enriched from blood (not recorded which). The source is a woman in her forties or fifties with acute COVID-19. The CDR3 runs from the conserved cysteine through the conserved F or W. The order of the fields is V gene, J gene, clone size, D gene, CDR3 DNA, CDR3 protein. The D gene is left open where the match is weak. Only part of the rows carry a size: once, few, many, or a class if the clone is expanded.

TRBV27,TRBJ2-5,once,NA,TGTGCCAGCAGTTCATCCCAATGGAAGGGGCCGGCAGAGACCCAGTACTTC,CASSSSQWKGPAETQYF
TRBV5-1,TRBJ1-1,NA,NA,TGCGCCAGCAGCTTGGCCCGAGGTGGGGAGACTGAAGCTTTCTTT,CASSLARGGETEAFF
TRBV4-3,TRBJ1-2,NA,NA,TGCGCCAGCAGCCAAGATGTGGGCAGAGCATCCGGCTACACCTTC,CASSQDVGRASGYTF
TRBV7-2,TRBJ2-1,NA,NA,TGTGCCAGCAGTTTGGGCGGGGGCCTAGAGCAGTTCTTC,CASSLGGGLEQFF
TRBV4-3,TRBJ2-3,once,TRBD1,TGCGCCAGCAGCCATGGGACAGGGGGCACAGATACGCAGTATTTT,CASSHGTGGTDTQYF
TRBV7-8,TRBJ1-2,NA,TRBD1,TGTGCCAGCAGCTTATCAGGACAGGGATATGGCTACACCTTC,CASSLSGQGYGYTF
TRBV28,TRBJ1-5,NA,NA,TGTGCCAGCAGTCCAGCGAGCAGCAATCAGCCCCAGCATTTT,CASSPASSNQPQHF
TRBV18,TRBJ2-1,NA,TRBD2,TGTGCCAGCTCACTAAGCGGGGGGGCCTTATACAATGAGCAGTTCTTC,CASSLSGGALYNEQFF
TRBV18,TRBJ1-2,NA,NA,TGTGCCAGCTCACCATATAACGGGGGGGATGACTATGGCTACACCTTC,CASSPYNGGDDYGYTF
TRBV18,TRBJ1-1,NA,NA,TGTGCCAGCTCACCACCAGATCCAGGGCTAAGTCGGGACACTGAAGCTTTCTTT,CASSPPDPGLSRDTEAFF
TRBV13,TRBJ1-2,NA,TRBD1,TGTGCCAGCAGCTCTCGACAGGGGAGAGGCTACACCTTC,CASSSRQGRGYTF
TRBV5-1,TRBJ2-5,NA,NA,TGCGCCAGCAGTCAGCAAGAGACCCAGTACTTC,CASSQQETQYF
TRBV7-2,TRBJ2-2,NA,TRBD2,TGTGCCAGCAGCTTATCTAGCGGGGGGGCCTGGACCGGGGAGCTGTTTTTT,CASSLSSGGAWTGELFF
TRBV7-6,TRBJ2-1,NA,TRBD2,TGTGCCAGCAGCTTAGAAGGCGTGGCGGGGGGGCTTGAGCAGTTCTTC,CASSLEGVAGGLEQFF
TRBV5-4,TRBJ2-3,NA,NA,TGTGCCAGCAGCTTGAAGACTCGATTAACCACAGATACGCAGTATTTT,CASSLKTRLTTDTQYF
TRBV5-5,TRBJ2-1,once,NA,TGTGCCAGCAGCCACCTAGGGGGGGAGTACTCCTACAATGAGCAGTTCTTC,CASSHLGGEYSYNEQFF
TRBV5-6,TRBJ2-1,many,TRBD2,TGTGCCAGCAGCTTGGGCGGGGGTTCCTACAATGAGCAGTTCTTC,CASSLGGGSYNEQFF
TRBV29-1,TRBJ2-1,NA,NA,TGCAGCCAAGGCGGGGGCGATGAGCAGTTCTTC,CSQGGGDEQFF
TRBV10-1,TRBJ2-5,NA,TRBD2,TGCGCCAGCAGTGAGACCCTAGCGGGGGGGAAACAAGAGACCCAGTACTTC,CASSETLAGGKQETQYF
TRBV19,TRBJ1-2,NA,NA,TGTGCCAGTAGTATAGCTCAGGGAAACTATGGCTACACCTTC,CASSIAQGNYGYTF
TRBV27,TRBJ1-1,NA,NA,TGTGCCAGCAGTAGGCAGGGGAACACTGAAGCTTTCTTT,CASSRQGNTEAFF
TRBV5-1,TRBJ1-1,NA,NA,TGCGCCAGCAGCTTGGTTGGGGCGAGGACTGAAGCTTTCTTT,CASSLVGARTEAFF
TRBV6-5,TRBJ2-2,NA,TRBD2,TGTGCCAGCAGTTCCCTAGCGGGGGGGGCCGGGGAGCTGTTTTTT,CASSSLAGGAGELFF
TRBV27,TRBJ1-6,NA,NA,TGTGTCCGGAGCGGTCATAATTCACCCCTCCACTTT,CVRSGHNSPLHF
TRBV25-1,TRBJ1-2,NA,NA,TGTGCCAGCAGTGAAGGGAGAAGCTATGGCTACACCTTC,CASSEGRSYGYTF
TRBV5-1,TRBJ1-4,NA,TRBD1,TGCGCCAGCAGTTCCACCTTCCGACAGGGGGCAACTAATGAAAAACTGTTTTTT,CASSSTFRQGATNEKLFF
TRBV7-8,TRBJ2-6,few,TRBD2,TGTGCCAGCAGCACGGGCGGGAGGGGGCGGACTGGGGCCAACGTCCTGACTTTC,CASSTGGRGRTGANVLTF
TRBV2,TRBJ1-2,NA,TRBD1,TGTGCCAGAGAGTGGACAGGGGTTAACTATGGCTACACCTTC,CAREWTGVNYGYTF
TRBV5-6,TRBJ1-2,NA,TRBD1,TGTGCCAGCAGAAGACAGGGGGCTATCTATGGCTACACCTTC,CASRRQGAIYGYTF
TRBV5-1,TRBJ1-2,NA,NA,TGCGCCAGCAGCTCTTCGCCAGGGAACATCTATGGCTACACCTTC,CASSSSPGNIYGYTF